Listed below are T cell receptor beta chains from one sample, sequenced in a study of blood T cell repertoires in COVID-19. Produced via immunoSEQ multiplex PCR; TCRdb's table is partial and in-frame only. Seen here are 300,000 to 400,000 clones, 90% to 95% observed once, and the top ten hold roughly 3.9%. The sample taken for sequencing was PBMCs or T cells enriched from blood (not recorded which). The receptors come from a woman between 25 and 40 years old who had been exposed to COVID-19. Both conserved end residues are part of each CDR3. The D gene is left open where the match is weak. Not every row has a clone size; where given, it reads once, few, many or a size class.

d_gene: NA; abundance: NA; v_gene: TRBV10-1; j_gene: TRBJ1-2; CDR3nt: TGCGCCAGCAGTGAGTCGACTGTGCTTAACTATGGCTACACCTTC; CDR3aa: CASSESTVLNYGYTF
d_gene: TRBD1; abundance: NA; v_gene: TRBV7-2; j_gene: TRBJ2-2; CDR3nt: TGTGCCAGCAGCGTGAAGGGGGCGCTAACCGGGGAGCTGTTTTTT; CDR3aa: CASSVKGALTGELFF
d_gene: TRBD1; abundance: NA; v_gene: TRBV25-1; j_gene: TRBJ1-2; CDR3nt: TGTGCCAGCAGGTTCTCTGGACAGGGGGGAAACTATGGCTACACCTTC; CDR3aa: CASRFSGQGGNYGYTF
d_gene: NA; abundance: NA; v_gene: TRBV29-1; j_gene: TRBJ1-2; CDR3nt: TGCAGCGTTGAATTGAGAGTCCGTAACTATGGCTACACCTTC; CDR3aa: CSVELRVRNYGYTF
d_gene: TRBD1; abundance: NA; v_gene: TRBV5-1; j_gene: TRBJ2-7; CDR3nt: TGCGCCAGCAGCTTCAGACAGGGGTCGACCGGCGAGCAGTACTTC; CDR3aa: CASSFRQGSTGEQYF
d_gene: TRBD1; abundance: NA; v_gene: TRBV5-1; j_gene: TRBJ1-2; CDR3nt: TGCGCCAGCAGCTCAACAGGGGGCTCTAACTATGGCTACACCTTC; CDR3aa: CASSSTGGSNYGYTF
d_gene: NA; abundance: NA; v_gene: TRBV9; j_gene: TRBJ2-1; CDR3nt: TGTGCCAGCAGCGTAAGGGGATTTTCGGGGGGCCCCTCCTACAATGAGCAGTTCTTC; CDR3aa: CASSVRGFSGGPSYNEQFF
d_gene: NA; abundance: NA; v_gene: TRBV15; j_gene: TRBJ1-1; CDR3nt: TGTGCCACCAGCCCCCGGCGGCACACTGAAGCTTTCTTT; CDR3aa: CATSPRRHTEAFF
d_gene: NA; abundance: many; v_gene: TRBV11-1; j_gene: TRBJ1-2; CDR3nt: TGTGCCAGCAGCCCCGGGACTACGATGGGCTACACCTTC; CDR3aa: CASSPGTTMGYTF
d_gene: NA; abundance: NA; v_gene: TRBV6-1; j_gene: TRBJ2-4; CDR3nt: TGTGCCAGCAGTGAATTCGGGGGCAAAAACATTCAGTACTTC; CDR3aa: CASSEFGGKNIQYF
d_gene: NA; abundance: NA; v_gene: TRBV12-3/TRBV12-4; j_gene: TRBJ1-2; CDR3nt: TGTGCCAGCAGAGTGACAGGAGACTATGGCTACACCTTC; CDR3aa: CASRVTGDYGYTF
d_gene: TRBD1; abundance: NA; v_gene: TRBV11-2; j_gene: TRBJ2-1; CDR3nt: TGTGCCAGCAGCTTAGGCCGGGACAGGGTCTTCAATGAGCAGTTCTTC; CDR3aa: CASSLGRDRVFNEQFF